This TCR beta chain was observed in a study of T cell changes during pregnancy in multiple sclerosis. Libraries were prepared by immunoSEQ multiplex PCR; TCRdb keeps only in-frame clonotypes and omits some of them. The sample has tens of thousands of clones, about 92% seen once. V lost 4 bases and J lost 5, with 20 bases in between. Germline loops: CDR1 SGHKS, CDR2 YYEKEE (reference sequence). The CDR3 length is 16 residues. This TCR was recovered from a female donor in good health, enrolled as a control in a pregnancy study. The sample here was peripheral blood, taken in the third trimester of pregnancy. This rearrangement joins TRBV5-5 to TRBJ2-3; D gene ambiguous. The CDR3 is CASSPEVLLLRDTQYF. Written as DNA, the CDR3 is TGTGCCAGCAGCCCCGAAGTTCTTCTACTAAGAGATACGCAGTATTTT.